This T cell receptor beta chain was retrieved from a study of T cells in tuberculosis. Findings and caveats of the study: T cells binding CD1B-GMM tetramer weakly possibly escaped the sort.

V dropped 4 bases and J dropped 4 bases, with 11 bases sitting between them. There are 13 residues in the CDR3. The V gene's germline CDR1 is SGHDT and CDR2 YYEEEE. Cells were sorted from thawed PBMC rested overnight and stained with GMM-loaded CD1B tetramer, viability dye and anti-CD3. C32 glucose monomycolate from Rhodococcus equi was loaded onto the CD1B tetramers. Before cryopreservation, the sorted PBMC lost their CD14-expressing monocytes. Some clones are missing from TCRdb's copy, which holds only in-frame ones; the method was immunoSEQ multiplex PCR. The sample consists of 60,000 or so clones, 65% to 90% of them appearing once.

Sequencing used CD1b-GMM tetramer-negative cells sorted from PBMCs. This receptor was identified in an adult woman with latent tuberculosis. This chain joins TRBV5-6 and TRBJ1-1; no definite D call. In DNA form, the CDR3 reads TGTGCCAGCAGCGACGCGGGAAGCACTGAAGCTTTCTTT. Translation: CASSDAGSTEAFF.